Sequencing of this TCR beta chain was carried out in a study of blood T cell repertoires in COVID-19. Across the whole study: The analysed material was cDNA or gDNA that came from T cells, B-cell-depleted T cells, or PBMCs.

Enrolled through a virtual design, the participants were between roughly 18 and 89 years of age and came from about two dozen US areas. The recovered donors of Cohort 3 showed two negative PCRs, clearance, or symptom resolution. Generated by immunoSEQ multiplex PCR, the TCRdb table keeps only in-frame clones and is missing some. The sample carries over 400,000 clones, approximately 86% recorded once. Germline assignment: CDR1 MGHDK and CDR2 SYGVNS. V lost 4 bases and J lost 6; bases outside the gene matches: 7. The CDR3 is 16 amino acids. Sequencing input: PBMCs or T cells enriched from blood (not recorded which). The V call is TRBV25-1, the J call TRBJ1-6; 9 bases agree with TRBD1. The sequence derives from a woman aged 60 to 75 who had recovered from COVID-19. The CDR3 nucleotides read TGTGCCAGCAGTGCCAGAACAGGGGGCTTTAATTCACCCCTCCACTTT. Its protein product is CASSARTGGFNSPLHF.